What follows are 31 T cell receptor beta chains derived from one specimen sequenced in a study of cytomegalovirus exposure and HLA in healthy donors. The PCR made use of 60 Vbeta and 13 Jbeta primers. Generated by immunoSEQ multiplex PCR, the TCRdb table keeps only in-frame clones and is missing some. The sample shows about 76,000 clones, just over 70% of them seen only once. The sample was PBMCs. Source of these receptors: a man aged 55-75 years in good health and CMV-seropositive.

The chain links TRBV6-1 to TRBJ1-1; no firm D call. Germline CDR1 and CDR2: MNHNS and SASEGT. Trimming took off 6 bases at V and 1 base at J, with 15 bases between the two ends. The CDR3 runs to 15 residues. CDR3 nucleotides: TGTGCCAGCAGGACCGCCGCCGCGGGGAACACTGAAGCTTTCTTT. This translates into CASRTAAAGNTEAFF.

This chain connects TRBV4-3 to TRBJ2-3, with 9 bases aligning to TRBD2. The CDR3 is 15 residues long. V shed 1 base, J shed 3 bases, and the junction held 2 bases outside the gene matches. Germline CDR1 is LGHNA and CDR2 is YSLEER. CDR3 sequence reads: CASSQGGRETDTQYF. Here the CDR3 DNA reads TGCGCCAGCAGCCAAGGCGGGAGGGAGACAGATACGCAGTATTTT.

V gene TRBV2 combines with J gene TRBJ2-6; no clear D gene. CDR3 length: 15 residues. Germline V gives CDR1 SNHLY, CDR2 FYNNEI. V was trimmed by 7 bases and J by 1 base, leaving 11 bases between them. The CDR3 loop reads CASTRKQSGANVLTF. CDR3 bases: TGTGCCAGCACCCGGAAACAGTCTGGGGCCAACGTCCTGACTTTC.

CDR3 nucleotides: TGTGCCAGCAGCTTAGCGGTACTAGAACTCACAGATACGCAGTATTTT. It codes for CASSLAVLELTDTQYF. This sequence joins TRBV7-2 and TRBJ2-3, with D maybe TRBD2 (5 bases). Germline V gene sequence: CDR1 SGHTA, CDR2 FQGNSA. CDR3 length: 16 residues. Trimming cost V 0 bases and J 2 bases, with 12 bases left between them.

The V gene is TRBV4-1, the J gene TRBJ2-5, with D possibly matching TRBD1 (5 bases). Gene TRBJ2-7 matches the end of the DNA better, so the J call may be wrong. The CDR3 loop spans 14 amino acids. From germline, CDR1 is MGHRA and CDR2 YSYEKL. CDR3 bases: TGCGCCAGCAGCCCCCCGGTGGGGCTCCACGAGCAGTACTTC. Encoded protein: CASSPPVGLHEQYF.

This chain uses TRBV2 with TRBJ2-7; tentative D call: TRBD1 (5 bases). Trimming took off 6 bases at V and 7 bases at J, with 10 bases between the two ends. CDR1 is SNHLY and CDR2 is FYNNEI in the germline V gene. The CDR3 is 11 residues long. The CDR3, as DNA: TGTGCCAGCAGAACTCCAGGGGAGCAGTACTTC. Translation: CASRTPGEQYF. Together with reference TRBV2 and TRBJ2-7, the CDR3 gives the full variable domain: EPEVTQTPSHQVTQMGQEVILRCVPISNHLYFYWYRQILGQKVEFLVSFYNNEISEKSEIFDDQFSVERPDGSNFTLKIRSTKLEDSAMYFCASRTPGEQYFGPGTRLTVT.

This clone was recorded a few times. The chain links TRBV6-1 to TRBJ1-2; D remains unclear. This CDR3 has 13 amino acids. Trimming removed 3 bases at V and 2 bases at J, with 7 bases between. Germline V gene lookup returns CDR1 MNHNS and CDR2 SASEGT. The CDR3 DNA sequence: TGTGCCAGCAGTGAGTACGGGAACTATGGCTACACCTTC. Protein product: CASSEYGNYGYTF.

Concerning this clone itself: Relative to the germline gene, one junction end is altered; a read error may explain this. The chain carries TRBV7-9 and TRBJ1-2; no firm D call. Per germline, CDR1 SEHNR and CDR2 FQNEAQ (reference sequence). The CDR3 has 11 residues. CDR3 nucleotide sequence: TGTTCCAGCAGCACCTGGCCGGGCTACACCTTC. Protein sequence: CSSSTWPGYTF.

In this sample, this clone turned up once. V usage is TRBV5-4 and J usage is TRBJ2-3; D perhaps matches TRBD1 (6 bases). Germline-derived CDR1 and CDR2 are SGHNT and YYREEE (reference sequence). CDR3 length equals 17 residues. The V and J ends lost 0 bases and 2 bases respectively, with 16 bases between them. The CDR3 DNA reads TGTGCCAGCAGCTTGGGGATGGTGGGGGCGTCCACAGATACGCAGTATTTT. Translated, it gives CASSLGMVGASTDTQYF.

The CDR3 protein is CASRTGNSIYGYTF. In DNA, the CDR3 is TGTGCCAGCAGGACAGGGAATAGTATCTATGGCTACACCTTC. The chain recombines TRBV6-1 with TRBJ1-2; 7 bases are a match to TRBD1. V trimming: 6 bases; J trimming: 4 bases; junction bases outside the gene matches: 8. This CDR3 is built from 14 residues. CDR1 is MNHNS, CDR2 SASEGT, per germline.

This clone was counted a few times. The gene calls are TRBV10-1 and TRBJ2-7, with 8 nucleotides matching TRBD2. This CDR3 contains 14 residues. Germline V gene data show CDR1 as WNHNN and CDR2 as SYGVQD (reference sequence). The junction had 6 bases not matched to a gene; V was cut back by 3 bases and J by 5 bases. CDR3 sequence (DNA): TGCGCCAGCAGTGACGCGGGGGGTAAGGACGAGCAGTACTTC. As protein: CASSDAGGKDEQYF.

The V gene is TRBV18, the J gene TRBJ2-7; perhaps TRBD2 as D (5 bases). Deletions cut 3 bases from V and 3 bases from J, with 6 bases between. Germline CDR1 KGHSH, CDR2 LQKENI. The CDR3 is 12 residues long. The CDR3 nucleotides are TGTGCCAGCTCACCGAGGGACTACGAGCAGTACTTC. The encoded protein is CASSPRDYEQYF.

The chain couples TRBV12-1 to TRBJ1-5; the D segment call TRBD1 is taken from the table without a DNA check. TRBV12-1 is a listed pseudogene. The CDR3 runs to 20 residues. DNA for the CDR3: TGTGCCAGCAGCTTTGCGATGGGTGGCAGGGGGCTTGGAGGAGATCAGCCCCAGCATTTT. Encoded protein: CASSFAMGGRGLGGDQPQHF.

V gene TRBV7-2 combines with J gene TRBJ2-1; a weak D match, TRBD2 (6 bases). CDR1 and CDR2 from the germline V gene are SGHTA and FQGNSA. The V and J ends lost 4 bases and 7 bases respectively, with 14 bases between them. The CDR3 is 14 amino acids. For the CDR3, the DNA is TGTGCCAGCAGCTACCAGGGACTTTTTAATGAGCAGTTCTTC. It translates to CASSYQGLFNEQFF.

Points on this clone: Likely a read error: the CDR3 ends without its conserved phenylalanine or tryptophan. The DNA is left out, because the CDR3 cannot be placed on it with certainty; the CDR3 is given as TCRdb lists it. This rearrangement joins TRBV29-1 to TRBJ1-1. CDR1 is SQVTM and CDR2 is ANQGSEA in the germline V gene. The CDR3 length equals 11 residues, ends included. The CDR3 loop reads CSVEEGRQTRL.

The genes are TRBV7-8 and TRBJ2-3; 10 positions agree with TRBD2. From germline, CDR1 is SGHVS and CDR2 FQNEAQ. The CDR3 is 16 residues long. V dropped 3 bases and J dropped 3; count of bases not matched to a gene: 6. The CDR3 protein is CASSFPLAGATDTQYF. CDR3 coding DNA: TGTGCCAGCAGCTTCCCTCTAGCGGGGGCAACAGATACGCAGTATTTT.

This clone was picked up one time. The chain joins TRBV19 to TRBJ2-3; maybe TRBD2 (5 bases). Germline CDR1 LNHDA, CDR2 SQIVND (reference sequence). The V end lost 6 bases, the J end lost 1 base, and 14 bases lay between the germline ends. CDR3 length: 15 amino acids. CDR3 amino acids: CASRPPGVRTDTQYF. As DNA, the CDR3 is TGTGCCAGTAGACCTCCCGGGGTCCGCACAGATACGCAGTATTTT.

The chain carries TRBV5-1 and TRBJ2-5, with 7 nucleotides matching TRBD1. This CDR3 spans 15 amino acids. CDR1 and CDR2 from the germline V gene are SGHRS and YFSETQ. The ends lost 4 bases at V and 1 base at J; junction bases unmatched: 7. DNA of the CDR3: TGCGCCAGCAGCACAGTACCAGGGGGCCAAGAGACCCAGTACTTC. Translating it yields CASSTVPGGQETQYF.

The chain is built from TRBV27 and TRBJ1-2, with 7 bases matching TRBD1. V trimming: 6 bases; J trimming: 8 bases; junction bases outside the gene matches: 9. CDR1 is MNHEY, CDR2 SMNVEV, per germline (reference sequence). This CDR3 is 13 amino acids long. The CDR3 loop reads CASRQTGAEGYTF. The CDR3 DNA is TGTGCCAGCAGACAAACAGGGGCAGAGGGCTACACCTTC.

DNA of the CDR3: TGTGCCAGCAGTCTCCCCGGACAGGGGGCTTCACCCCTCCACTTT. Amino acids: CASSLPGQGASPLHF. The rearrangement links TRBV27 to TRBJ1-6, with 11 bases lining up with TRBD1. V was pared by 5 bases and J by 9 bases, with 6 bases of the junction left unmatched. The CDR3 contains 15 residues. CDR1 MNHEY and CDR2 SMNVEV come from the germline V gene (reference sequence).

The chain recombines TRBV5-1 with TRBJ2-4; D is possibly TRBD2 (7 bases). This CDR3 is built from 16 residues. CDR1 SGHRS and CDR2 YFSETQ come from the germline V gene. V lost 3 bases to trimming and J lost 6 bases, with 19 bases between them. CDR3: CASSYPLGGGRNIQYF. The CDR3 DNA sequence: TGCGCCAGCAGCTACCCCCTGGGAGGGGGAAGAAACATTCAGTACTTC.

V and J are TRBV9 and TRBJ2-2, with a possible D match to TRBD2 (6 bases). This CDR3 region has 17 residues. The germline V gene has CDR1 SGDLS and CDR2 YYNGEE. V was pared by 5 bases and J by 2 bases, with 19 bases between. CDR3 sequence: CASSTRRDSPNTGELFF. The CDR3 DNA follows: TGTGCCAGCAGTACCCGAAGGGACTCCCCAAACACCGGGGAGCTGTTTTTT.

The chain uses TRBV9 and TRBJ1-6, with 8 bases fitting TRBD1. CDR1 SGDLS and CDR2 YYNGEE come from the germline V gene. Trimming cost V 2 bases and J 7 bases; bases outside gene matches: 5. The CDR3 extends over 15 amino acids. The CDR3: CASSVENRGNSPLHF. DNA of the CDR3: TGTGCCAGCAGCGTCGAAAACAGGGGGAATTCACCCCTCCACTTT.

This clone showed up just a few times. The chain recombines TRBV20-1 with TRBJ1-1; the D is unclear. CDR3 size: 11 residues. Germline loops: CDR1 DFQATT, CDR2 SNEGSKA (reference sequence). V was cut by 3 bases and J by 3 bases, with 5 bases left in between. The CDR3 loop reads CSASTDTEAFF. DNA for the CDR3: TGCAGTGCTAGTACGGACACTGAAGCTTTCTTT.

CDR3 sequence (DNA): TGTGCCAGCACCCCCGGTTTCGGGAACGCCAAAAACATTCAGTACTTC. It specifies CASTPGFGNAKNIQYF. V usage is TRBV28 and J usage is TRBJ2-4; TRBD2 is a possible D gene (5 bases). The CDR3 runs 16 residues. Trimming pared 7 bases from V and 1 base from J, leaving 17 bases between. Germline V CDR1 and CDR2: MDHEN, SYDVKM.

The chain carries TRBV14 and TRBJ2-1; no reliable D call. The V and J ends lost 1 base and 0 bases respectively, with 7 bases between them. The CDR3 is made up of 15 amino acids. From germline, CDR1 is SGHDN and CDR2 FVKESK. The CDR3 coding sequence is TGTGCCAGCAGCCAAGGCAGATCCTCCTACAATGAGCAGTTCTTC. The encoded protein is CASSQGRSSYNEQFF. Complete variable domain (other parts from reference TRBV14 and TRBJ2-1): EAGVTQFPSHSVIEKGQTVTLRCDPISGHDNLYWYRRVMGKEIKFLLHFVKESKQDESGMPNNRFLAERTGGTYSTLKVQPAELEDSGVYFCASSQGRSSYNEQFFGPGTRLTVL.

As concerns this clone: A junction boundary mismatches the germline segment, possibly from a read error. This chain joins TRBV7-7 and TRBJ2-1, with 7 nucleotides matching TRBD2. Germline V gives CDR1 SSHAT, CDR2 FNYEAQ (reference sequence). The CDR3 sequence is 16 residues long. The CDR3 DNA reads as TGTGCTAGCAGCTCCGCACTGGCGGGAGACTACAATGAGCAGTTCTTC. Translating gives CASSSALAGDYNEQFF.

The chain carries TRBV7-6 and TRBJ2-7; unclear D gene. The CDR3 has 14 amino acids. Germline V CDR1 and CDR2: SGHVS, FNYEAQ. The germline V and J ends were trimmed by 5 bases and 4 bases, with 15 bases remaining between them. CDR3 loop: CASSPKESSYEQYF. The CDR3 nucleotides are TGTGCCAGCAGCCCCAAGGAGTCATCTTACGAGCAGTACTTC.

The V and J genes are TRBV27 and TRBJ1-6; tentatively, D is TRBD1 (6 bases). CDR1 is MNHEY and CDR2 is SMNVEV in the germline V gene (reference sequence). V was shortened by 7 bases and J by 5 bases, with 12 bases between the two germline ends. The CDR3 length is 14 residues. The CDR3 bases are TGTGCCAGCACATCAGGACAGCATAATTCACCCCTCCACTTT. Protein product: CASTSGQHNSPLHF.

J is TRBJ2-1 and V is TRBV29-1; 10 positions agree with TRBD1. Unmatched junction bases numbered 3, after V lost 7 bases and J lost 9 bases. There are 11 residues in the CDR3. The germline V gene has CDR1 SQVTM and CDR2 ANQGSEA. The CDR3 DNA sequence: TGCAGCGCCTGGACAGGGGGTGAGCAGTTCTTC. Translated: CSAWTGGEQFF.

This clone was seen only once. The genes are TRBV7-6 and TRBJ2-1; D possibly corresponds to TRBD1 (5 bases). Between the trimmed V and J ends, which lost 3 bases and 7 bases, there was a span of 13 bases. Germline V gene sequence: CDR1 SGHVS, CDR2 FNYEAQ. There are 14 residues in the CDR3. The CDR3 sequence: CASSFGARMNEQFF. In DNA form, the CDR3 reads TGTGCCAGCAGCTTTGGGGCGCGGATGAATGAGCAGTTCTTC.